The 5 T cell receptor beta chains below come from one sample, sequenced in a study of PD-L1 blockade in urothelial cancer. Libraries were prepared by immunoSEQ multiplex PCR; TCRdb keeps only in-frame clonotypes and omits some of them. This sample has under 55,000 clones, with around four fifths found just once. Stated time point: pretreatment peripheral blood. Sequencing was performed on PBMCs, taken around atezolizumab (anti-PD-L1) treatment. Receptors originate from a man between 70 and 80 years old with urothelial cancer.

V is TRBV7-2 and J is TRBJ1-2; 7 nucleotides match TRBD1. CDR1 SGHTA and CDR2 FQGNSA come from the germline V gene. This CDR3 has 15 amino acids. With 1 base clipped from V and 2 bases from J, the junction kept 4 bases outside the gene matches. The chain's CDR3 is CASSLDPGQNYGYTF. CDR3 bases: TGTGCCAGCAGCTTAGACCCGGGACAGAACTATGGCTACACCTTC.

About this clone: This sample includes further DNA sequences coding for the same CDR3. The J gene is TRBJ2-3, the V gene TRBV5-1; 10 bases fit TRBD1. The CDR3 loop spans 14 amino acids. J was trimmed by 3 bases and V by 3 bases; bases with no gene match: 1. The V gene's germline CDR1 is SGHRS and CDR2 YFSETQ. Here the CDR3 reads CASSWTGGTDTQYF. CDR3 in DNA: TGCGCCAGCAGCTGGACAGGGGGAACAGATACGCAGTATTTT.

The CDR3 protein is CASSNGWDRGDEQYF. DNA of the CDR3: TGTGCCAGCAGCAACGGCTGGGACAGGGGGGACGAGCAGTACTTC. The V call is TRBV21-1, the J call TRBJ2-7; the D call in the table, TRBD1, was not verified against the DNA. TRBV21-1 is labeled a pseudogene. This CDR3 is 15 amino acids long.

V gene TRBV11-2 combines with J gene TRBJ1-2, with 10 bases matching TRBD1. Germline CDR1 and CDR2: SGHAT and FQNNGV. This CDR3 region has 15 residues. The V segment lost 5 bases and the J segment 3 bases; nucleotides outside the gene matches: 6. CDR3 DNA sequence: TGTGCCAGCAGCGGGGACAGGGGCGGATACTATGGCTACACCTTC. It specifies CASSGDRGGYYGYTF.

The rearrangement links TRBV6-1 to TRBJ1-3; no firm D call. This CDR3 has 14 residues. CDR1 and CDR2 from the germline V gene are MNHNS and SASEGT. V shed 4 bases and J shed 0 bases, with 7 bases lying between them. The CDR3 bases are TGTGCCAGCAGTGGGTCGGGCTCTGGAAACACCATATATTTT. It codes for CASSGSGSGNTIYF.